Below, 28 T cell receptor beta chains from the same sample are listed, as sequenced in a study of long-term antiretroviral therapy in people with HIV. An immunoSEQ assay, version v3.0, was performed at survey level. The method was immunoSEQ multiplex PCR; TCRdb's version includes in-frame clones alone and lacks a portion of them. The data show 20,000 to 25,000 clones, 70% to 90% seen once. The material was unsorted PBMCs, obtained 0.6 years after starting antiretroviral therapy. The receptors shown here come from a man aged 55-75 years with HIV.

The J gene is TRBJ1-3, the V gene TRBV6-1; D gene uncertain. Germline CDR1 is MNHNS and CDR2 is SASEGT. Trimming removed 1 base from V and 4 bases from J, with 5 bases in between. The CDR3 spans 13 residues. The CDR3 bases are TGTGCCAGCAGTGAAGTAGGGGGAAACACCATATATTTT. Its protein product is CASSEVGGNTIYF.

V and J are TRBV11-2 and TRBJ1-2; weak D call: TRBD1 (6 bases). Germline assignment: CDR1 SGHAT and CDR2 FQNNGV. V was cut by 5 bases and J by 2 bases, with 15 bases left in between. This CDR3 comprises 15 residues. The CDR3, as DNA: TGTGCCAGCAGCCCCTCGACGGGGGCGAACTATGGCTACACCTTC. It specifies CASSPSTGANYGYTF.

The chain carries TRBV28 and TRBJ2-4; 7 bases map to TRBD1. Germline V gene data show CDR1 as MDHEN and CDR2 as SYDVKM. CDR3 size: 19 residues. The V segment lost 5 bases and the J segment 3 bases; nucleotides outside the gene matches: 19. In DNA form, the CDR3 reads TGTGCCAGCAGTACGGACAGGACGGCGGTTTTCCTGGACAAAAACATTCAGTACTTC. Protein sequence: CASSTDRTAVFLDKNIQYF.

This chain connects TRBV7-9 to TRBJ1-1, with unresolved D. CDR1 and CDR2 (germline): SEHNR, FQNEAQ (reference sequence). V lost 3 bases and J 4 bases, leaving 9 bases between the germline ends. The CDR3 is 13 amino acids. The CDR3 nucleotides read TGTGCCAGCAGCTTCGGGCAGGTCACTGAAGCTTTCTTT. Encoded protein: CASSFGQVTEAFF. Full variable domain (outside the CDR3, taken from reference TRBV7-9 and TRBJ1-1): DTGVSQNPRHKITKRGQNVTFRCDPISEHNRLYWYRQTLGQGPEFLTYFQNEAQLEKSRLLSDRFSAERPKGSFSTLEIQRTEQGDSAMYLCASSFGQVTEAFFGQGTRLTVV.

The chain joins TRBV10-1 to TRBJ1-1, with unresolved D. Between the trimmed V and J ends, which lost 11 bases and 6 bases, there was a span of 10 bases. This CDR3 region has 10 residues. Per germline, CDR1 WNHNN and CDR2 SYGVQD (reference sequence). The CDR3 DNA follows: TGCGCCGGCGTGGGTTCTGAAGCTTTCTTT. It codes for CAGVGSEAFF.

In DNA, the CDR3 is TGTGCCACCCACACAGGGCTGAGCGAAAAACTGTTTTTT. Translation: CATHTGLSEKLFF. This chain links TRBV15 with TRBJ1-4; D perhaps matches TRBD1 (6 bases). Per germline, CDR1 LNHNV and CDR2 YYDKDF (reference sequence). Trimming stripped 8 bases from V and 8 bases from J, with 15 bases between. The CDR3 consists of 13 residues.

The rearrangement uses TRBV5-1 and TRBJ1-4; D not resolved. The CDR3 covers 14 residues. Trimming shortened V by 1 base and J by 0 bases, and 4 bases separated the two germline ends. Looked up from germline, CDR1 is SGHRS and CDR2 is YFSETQ. The CDR3 region is CASSLFTTNEKLFF. DNA of the CDR3: TGCGCCAGCAGCTTGTTTACAACTAATGAAAAACTGTTTTTT. Combining the CDR3 with reference TRBV5-1 and TRBJ1-4 gives the whole variable domain KAGVTQTPRYLIKTRGQQVTLSCSPISGHRSVSWYQQTPGQGLQFLFEYFSETQRNKGNFPGRFSGRQFSNSRSEMNVSTLELGDSALYLCASSLFTTNEKLFFGSGTQLSVL.

The chain recombines TRBV10-3 with TRBJ1-1; 7 bases are shared with TRBD1. This CDR3 region has 14 residues. The germline gives CDR1 ENHRY, CDR2 SYGVKD. Trimming cost V 1 base and J 2 bases; bases outside gene matches: 1. CDR3 sequence: CAISEYRGNTEAFF. CDR3 in DNA: TGTGCCATCAGTGAGTACAGGGGAAACACTGAAGCTTTCTTT.

The gene calls are TRBV6-1 and TRBJ1-4; D is unresolved. This CDR3 comprises 15 residues. CDR1 and CDR2 from the germline V gene are MNHNS and SASEGT. Trimming cost V 4 bases and J 3 bases, with 12 bases left between them. CDR3: CASSVVTSPNEKLFF. CDR3 bases: TGTGCCAGCAGTGTCGTCACCTCGCCTAATGAAAAACTGTTTTTT.

The genes are TRBV11-2 and TRBJ2-6, with D uncertain. CDR1 and CDR2 from the germline V gene are SGHAT and FQNNGV. The ends were cut back, 0 bases at V and 0 bases at J, with 9 bases in the middle. CDR3 length: 17 amino acids. In DNA, the CDR3 is TGTGCCAGCAGCTTAGAAGGTAGAATCTCTGGGGCCAACGTCCTGACTTTC. Its translation: CASSLEGRISGANVLTF.

The rearrangement uses TRBV4-2 and TRBJ2-1; 8 bases map to TRBD2. Germline assignment: CDR1 LGHNA and CDR2 YNFKEQ. V gave up 0 bases and J gave up 6 bases; unmatched junction bases: 1. The CDR3 has 14 amino acids. Here the CDR3 reads CASSQEREVNEQFF. The CDR3 DNA is TGTGCCAGCAGCCAAGAGCGGGAGGTCAATGAGCAGTTCTTC.

The chain uses TRBV16 and TRBJ2-7, with 11 nucleotides matching TRBD1. Germline CDR1 is KGHSY and CDR2 is FQNENV. CDR3 size: 15 residues. Unmatched junction bases numbered 4, after V lost 3 bases and J lost 3 bases. The CDR3: CASSHPDRGLYEQYF. The CDR3 DNA reads TGTGCCAGCAGCCACCCGGACAGGGGGCTCTACGAGCAGTACTTC.

The chain combines TRBV6-5 with TRBJ1-1; tentative D call: TRBD1 (5 bases). Germline CDR1 and CDR2: MNHEY and SVGAGI. CDR3 length: 12 residues. V lost 10 bases to trimming and J lost 0 bases, with 9 bases between them. The DNA of the CDR3 is TGTGCCATCTGGGACTTGAACACTGAAGCTTTCTTT. Translating it yields CAIWDLNTEAFF.

V and J are TRBV27 and TRBJ2-7; 10 nucleotides agree with TRBD2. The CDR3 is 17 amino acids. Germline CDR1 reads MNHEY; CDR2 reads SMNVEV (reference sequence). The J segment lost 7 bases and the V segment lost 2 bases, leaving 14 bases of the junction unmatched. CDR3 in DNA: TGTGCCAGCAGTTTAAGAAGTTTGTCTAGCGGGAGCGGAGAGCAGTACTTC. This encodes CASSLRSLSSGSGEQYF.

The chain uses TRBV2 and TRBJ2-5, with 7 bases fitting TRBD1. CDR1 and CDR2 (germline): SNHLY, FYNNEI. The CDR3 contains 14 residues. Trimming cost V 4 bases and J 5 bases; bases outside gene matches: 7. DNA for the CDR3: TGTGCCAGCAGTGCAAACAGGGGTAGTGAGACCCAGTACTTC. Its protein is CASSANRGSETQYF.

The chain recombines TRBV27 with TRBJ2-7; a weak D match, TRBD1 (5 bases). V gave up 3 bases and J gave up 2 bases, with 11 bases separating them. Germline CDR1 and CDR2: MNHEY and SMNVEV (reference sequence). This CDR3 spans 14 amino acids. CDR3: CASSFLQGPYEQYF. CDR3 bases: TGTGCCAGCAGTTTCCTCCAGGGTCCCTACGAGCAGTACTTC.

This rearrangement joins TRBV4-2 to TRBJ2-1; no clear D. V was cut by 5 bases and J by 0 bases, with 11 bases left in between. The CDR3 runs to 15 residues. The V gene's germline CDR1 is LGHNA and CDR2 YNFKEQ. CDR3 sequence (DNA): TGTGCCAGCAGCAAGGAGCCGACCTCCTACAATGAGCAGTTCTTC. This encodes CASSKEPTSYNEQFF.

The chain employs TRBV5-6 and TRBJ1-1; D might be TRBD1 (5 bases). This CDR3 spans 15 amino acids. Germline V gives CDR1 SGHDT, CDR2 YYEEEE. The ends were cut back, 2 bases at V and 6 bases at J, with 17 bases in the middle. CDR3 sequence: CASSFPGTGRAEAFF. Written as DNA, the CDR3 is TGTGCCAGCAGCTTCCCCGGGACTGGAAGGGCTGAAGCTTTCTTT. The complete variable domain, with remaining parts taken from reference TRBV5-6 and TRBJ1-1, reads DAGVTQSPTHLIKTRGQQVTLRCSPKSGHDTVSWYQQALGQGPQFIFQYYEEEERQRGNFPDRFSGHQFPNYSSELNVNALLLGDSALYLCASSFPGTGRAEAFFGQGTRLTVV.

The CDR3 DNA reads as TGCAGCGTTGGAGGGGTGGTCGAGCAGTACTTC. It translates to CSVGGVVEQYF. The chain is built from TRBV29-1 and TRBJ2-7, with D perhaps TRBD1 or TRBD2 (5 bases each). Germline values: CDR1 SQVTM, CDR2 ANQGSEA. V gave up 4 bases and J gave up 6 bases, with 10 bases separating them. The CDR3 is 11 residues long.

The chain uses TRBV6-1 and TRBJ1-5, with no clear D. The CDR3 runs to 15 residues. The germline V and J ends were trimmed by 6 bases and 0 bases, with 12 bases remaining between them. Germline lookup yields CDR1 MNHNS and CDR2 SASEGT. The CDR3 protein is CASREREYSNQPQHF. CDR3 nucleotides: TGTGCCAGCAGAGAACGGGAATATAGCAATCAGCCCCAGCATTTT.

This sequence joins TRBV5-1 and TRBJ2-7, with D tentatively TRBD2 (7 bases). The CDR3 runs 16 residues. Trimming shortened V by 3 bases and J by 2 bases, and 18 bases separated the two germline ends. Germline loops: CDR1 SGHRS, CDR2 YFSETQ. DNA of the CDR3: TGCGCCAGCAGCTCCCCCGGAGGGGGGGCGGCCTACGAGCAGTACTTC. This gives the protein CASSSPGGGAAYEQYF.

V gene TRBV6-6 combines with J gene TRBJ1-6; 7 bases are a match to TRBD1. The CDR3 totals 15 residues. Germline trimming cut 5 bases from V and 7 bases from J; bases unmatched to any gene: 8. Germline CDR1 is MNHNY and CDR2 is SVGAGI (reference sequence). The CDR3 sequence: CASSHHDRENSPLHF. The CDR3 DNA reads TGTGCCAGCAGTCACCATGACAGGGAAAATTCACCCCTCCACTTT.

This clone was seen just once. The J gene is TRBJ2-1, the V gene TRBV9; tentatively, D is TRBD2 (5 bases). The V and J ends lost 4 bases and 0 bases respectively, with 11 bases between them. The CDR3 runs 15 residues. Germline V gene data show CDR1 as SGDLS and CDR2 as YYNGEE. CDR3 in DNA: TGTGCCAGCAGCCGGACGGGGAGCTCCTACAATGAGCAGTTCTTC. Its translation: CASSRTGSSYNEQFF.

The chain employs TRBV30 and TRBJ2-7; D gene unclear. V was pared by 1 base and J by 0 bases, with 7 bases between. Per germline, CDR1 GTSNPN and CDR2 SVGIG (reference sequence). The CDR3 is 13 residues long. The CDR3 coding sequence is TGTGCCTGGAGTGGAGGCACCTCCTACGAGCAGTACTTC. This encodes CAWSGGTSYEQYF.

The chain employs TRBV11-1 and TRBJ2-7; the D gene is possibly TRBD2 (5 bases). The V and J ends lost 6 bases and 0 bases respectively, with 9 bases between them. Germline V gene data show CDR1 as SGHAT and CDR2 as FQDESV (reference sequence). CDR3 length: 13 residues. CDR3 DNA: TGTGCCAGCAGTCGGGATTTCTCCTACGAGCAGTACTTC. Residues: CASSRDFSYEQYF.

CDR3 nucleotide sequence: TGTGCCACCAGCAGAGATTCCCCAGCGGGAGGGTGGAAATACGAGCAGTACTTC. Amino acids: CATSRDSPAGGWKYEQYF. This rearrangement joins TRBV15 to TRBJ2-7; TRBD2 matches at 10 bases. This CDR3 spans 18 amino acids. V trimming: 0 bases; J trimming: 4 bases; junction bases outside the gene matches: 12. CDR1 LNHNV and CDR2 YYDKDF come from the germline V gene (reference sequence).

The chain recombines TRBV28 with TRBJ1-2; no definite D call. V lost 6 bases to trimming and J lost 7 bases, with 12 bases between them. Germline CDR1 reads MDHEN; CDR2 reads SYDVKM. CDR3 size: 12 residues. Here the CDR3 DNA reads TGTGCCAGCAGCTCAACTGAGGGTGGCTACACCTTC. The encoded protein is CASSSTEGGYTF.

The sample holds a few counts of this clone. This chain uses TRBV11-2 with TRBJ2-7; D remains unclear. Between the trimmed V and J ends, which lost 1 base and 9 bases, there was a span of 7 bases. CDR3 size: 11 residues. The germline V gene has CDR1 SGHAT and CDR2 FQNNGV. CDR3: CASSLGDGQYF. The CDR3 bases are TGTGCCAGCAGCTTAGGGGATGGGCAGTACTTC.